This T cell receptor beta chain was found in a study of blood T cell repertoires in COVID-19. CDR1 GTSNPN and CDR2 SVGIG come from the germline V gene (reference sequence). CDR3 length: 14 amino acids. V lost 2 bases and J lost 14; bases outside the gene matches: 11. Assay: immunoSEQ multiplex PCR; the TCRdb copy retains only in-frame clones and omits some. The data contain around 200,000 clones, 75% to 90% of them seen just once; the ten biggest clones take up roughly 4.5%. This sequence joins TRBV30 and TRBJ1-6; 8 bases align to TRBD1. The TCR comes from a woman in her twenties or thirties who had been exposed to COVID-19. Sequenced material: PBMCs or T cells enriched from blood (not recorded which). CDR3 coding DNA: TGTGCCTGGAGTACACAGGGGGGCCCGGGGGCCCTCCACTTT. It encodes CAWSTQGGPGALHF.